The 5 T cell receptor beta chains below were found in one sample sequenced in a study of regulatory T cells in long-lasting Graves disease. Indicated time point: newly diagnosed GD, antithyroid drugs for less than 3 months. Generation of the TCR library employed RNA extracted from PBMCs. Building the TCR beta libraries relied on iRepertoire HTBI primers, and CDR3 regions underwent Arm-PCR. TCRdb ran MiXCR on the multiplex PCR reads and lists one entry per CDR3 protein. The data show approximately 540,000 distinct CDR3 sequences, approximately 12% seen once. Separately, the same data were catalogued under a study of T cells in Graves' hyperthyroidism and ophthalmopathy.

The specimen comprised peripheral blood mononuclear cells (PBMCs), sampled at new diagnosis, from a patient treated with antithyroid drugs. The receptor set was obtained from a woman aged 25 to 39 with Graves disease.

This clonotype was seen ten or more times. The chain is built from TRBV5-6 and TRBJ2-3; no reliable D call. V shed 0 bases and J shed 0 bases, with 14 bases lying between them. The CDR3 totals 17 residues. CDR1 and CDR2 from the germline V gene are SGHDT and YYEEEE. CDR3 sequence (DNA): TGTGCCAGCAGCTTGGCCGGTCTACCCCTTAGCACAGATACGCAGTATTTT. Its protein is CASSLAGLPLSTDTQYF.

The sample holds many counts of this clonotype. The J gene is TRBJ1-1, the V gene TRBV28; D gene uncertain. There are 12 residues in the CDR3. Trimming cost V 3 bases and J 4 bases, with 6 bases left between them. The germline CDR1 and CDR2 sequences are MDHEN and SYDVKM. CDR3 protein: CASSFVGTEAFF. DNA for the CDR3: TGTGCCAGCAGTTTTGTAGGCACTGAAGCTTTCTTT.

Note on this clonotype: A far more abundant clone sits one base away, making this likely a read error. In this CDR3 the conserved last residue, phenylalanine or tryptophan, is missing, so a read error is likely. The rearrangement links TRBV7-9 to TRBJ2-7, with unresolved D. CDR1 SEHNR and CDR2 FQNEAQ come from the germline V gene (reference sequence). The CDR3 extends over 14 amino acids. The germline V and J ends were trimmed by 1 base and 1 base, with 8 bases remaining between them. Here the CDR3 reads CASSLVVQSYEQYI. In DNA form, the CDR3 reads TGTGCCAGCAGCTTAGTGGTCCAGTCCTACGAGCAGTACATC.

V usage is TRBV18 and J usage is TRBJ2-4, with D tentatively TRBD1 or TRBD2 (5 bases each). V dropped 5 bases and J dropped 3 bases, with 14 bases sitting between them. CDR1 KGHSH and CDR2 LQKENI come from the germline V gene. The CDR3 runs to 15 residues. For the CDR3, the DNA is TGTGCCAGCTCAGCCCGTGGGGGTAGCAAAAACATTCAGTACTTC. The encoded protein is CASSARGGSKNIQYF.

This clonotype was picked up many times. The chain uses TRBV28 and TRBJ2-7, with D unclear. Germline values: CDR1 MDHEN, CDR2 SYDVKM. V lost 3 bases, J lost 2 bases, and 14 bases lay in between. The CDR3 totals 15 residues. The CDR3 nucleotides read TGTGCCAGCAGTTTTCAGGCACCCGGACCCTACGAGCAGTACTTC. Translated, it gives CASSFQAPGPYEQYF.